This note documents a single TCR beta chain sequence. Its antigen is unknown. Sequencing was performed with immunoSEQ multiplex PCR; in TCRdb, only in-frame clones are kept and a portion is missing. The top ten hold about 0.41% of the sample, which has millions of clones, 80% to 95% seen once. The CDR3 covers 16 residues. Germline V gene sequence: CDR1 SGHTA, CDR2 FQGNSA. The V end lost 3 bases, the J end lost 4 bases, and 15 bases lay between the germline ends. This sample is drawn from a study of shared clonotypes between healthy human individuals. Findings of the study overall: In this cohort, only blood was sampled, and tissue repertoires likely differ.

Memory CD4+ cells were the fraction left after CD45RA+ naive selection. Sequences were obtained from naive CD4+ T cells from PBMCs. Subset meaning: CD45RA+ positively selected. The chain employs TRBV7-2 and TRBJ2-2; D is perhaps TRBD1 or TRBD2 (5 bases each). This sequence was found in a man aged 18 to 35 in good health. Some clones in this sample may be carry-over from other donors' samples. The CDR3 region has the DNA TGTGCCAGCAGCTTCACTTCTTGGGGGATCACCGGGGAGCTGTTTTTT. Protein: CASSFTSWGITGELFF.